The sequence of this T cell receptor beta chain was determined in a study of early T cells in non-severe SARS-CoV-2 infection. TCRdb redid the calling of the 5' RACE reads with MiXCR, one entry per CDR3 protein. The data hold 65,000 to 85,000 distinct CDR3 sequences, with roughly 10% observed a single time. Only a few counts were recorded for this clonotype. The CDR3 covers 17 residues. V dropped 0 bases and J dropped 0; count of bases not matched to a gene: 2. CDR1 and CDR2 (germline): SGDLS, YYNGEE. Sample: whole blood, taken at baseline. This clonotype originated in an adult who was a healthcare worker with PCR-confirmed SARS-CoV-2 infection or an uninfected control (not recorded which). This rearrangement joins TRBV9 to TRBJ2-2, with TRBD2 matching 10 bases. CDR3 in DNA: TGTGCCAGCAGCGTAGGGACTAGCGGAACGAACACCGGGGAGCTGTTTTTT. Its translation: CASSVGTSGTNTGELFF.